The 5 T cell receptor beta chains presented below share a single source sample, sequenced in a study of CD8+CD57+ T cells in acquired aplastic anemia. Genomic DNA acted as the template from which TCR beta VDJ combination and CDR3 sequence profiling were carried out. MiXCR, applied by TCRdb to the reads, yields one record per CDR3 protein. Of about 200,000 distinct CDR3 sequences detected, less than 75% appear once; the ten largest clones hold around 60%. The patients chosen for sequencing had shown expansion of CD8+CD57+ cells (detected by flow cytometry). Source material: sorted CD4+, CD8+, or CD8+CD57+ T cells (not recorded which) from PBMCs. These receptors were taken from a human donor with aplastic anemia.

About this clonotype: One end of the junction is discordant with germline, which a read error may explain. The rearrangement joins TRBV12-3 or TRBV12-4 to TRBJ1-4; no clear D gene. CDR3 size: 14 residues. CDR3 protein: CAGSLEGPYGKLFF. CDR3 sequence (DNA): TGTGCCGGCAGTTTAGAGGGCCCGTACGGAAAACTGTTTTTT.

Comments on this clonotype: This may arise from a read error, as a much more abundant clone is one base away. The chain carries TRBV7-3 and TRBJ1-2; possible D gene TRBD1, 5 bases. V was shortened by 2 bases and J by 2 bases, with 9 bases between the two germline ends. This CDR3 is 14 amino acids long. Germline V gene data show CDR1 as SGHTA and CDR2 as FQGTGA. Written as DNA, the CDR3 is TGTGCCAGCAGCTTAGTAAGGGGCAACTATGGCTACACCTTC. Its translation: CASSLVRGNYGYTF.

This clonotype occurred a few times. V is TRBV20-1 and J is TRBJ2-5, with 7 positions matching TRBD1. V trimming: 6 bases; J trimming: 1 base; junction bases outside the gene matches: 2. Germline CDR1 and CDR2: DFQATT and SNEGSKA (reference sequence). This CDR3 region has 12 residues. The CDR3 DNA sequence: TGCAGTGCCCGGGACAGCCAAGAGACCCAGTACTTC. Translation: CSARDSQETQYF.

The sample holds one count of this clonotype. DNA for the CDR3: TGTGCCAGTAAAGGGACAACTGGAAACACCATATATTTT. Translating it yields CASKGTTGNTIYF. V and J are TRBV19 and TRBJ1-3, with a tentative D call TRBD1 (6 bases). Looked up from germline, CDR1 is LNHDA and CDR2 is SQIVND (reference sequence). CDR3 length: 13 residues. Trimming removed 7 bases at V and 2 bases at J, with 9 bases between.

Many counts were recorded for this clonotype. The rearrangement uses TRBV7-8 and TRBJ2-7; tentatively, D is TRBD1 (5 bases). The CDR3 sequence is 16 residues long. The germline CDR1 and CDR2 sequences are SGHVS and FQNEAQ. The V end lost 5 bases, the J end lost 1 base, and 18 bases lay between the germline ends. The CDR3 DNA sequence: TGTGCCAGCAGCCTCATGACAGACACCTCATCCTACGAGCAGTACTTC. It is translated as CASSLMTDTSSYEQYF. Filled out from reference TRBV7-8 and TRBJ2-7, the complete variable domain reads GAGVSQSPRYKVAKRGQDVALRCDPISGHVSLFWYQQALGQGPEFLTYFQNEAQLDKSGLPSDRFFAERPEGSVSTLKIQRTQQEDSAVYLCASSLMTDTSSYEQYFGPGTRLTVT.